The 15 T cell receptor beta chains given below trace back to one sample, sequenced in a study of beta chain features in type 1 diabetes. Expressed TCRB transcripts were sequenced because the entire RNA isolate underwent reverse transcription. Sequenced by immunoSEQ multiplex PCR; TCRdb stores in-frame clones only, minus some. The sample contains 150,000 to 200,000 clones, over 7.5% of which appear only once. Source material: central memory CD4+ T cells from blood. All receptors come from a woman aged 18-29 years in good health.

The V call is TRBV28, the J call TRBJ2-5; possible D gene TRBD1, 6 bases. Germline CDR1 MDHEN, CDR2 SYDVKM. V gave up 6 bases and J gave up 1 base, with 6 bases separating them. This CDR3 is built from 12 residues. CDR3 loop: CASRDSQETQYF. The CDR3, as DNA: TGTGCCAGCAGGGACAGCCAAGAGACCCAGTACTTC.

V gene TRBV10-3 combines with J gene TRBJ2-3; 12 bases fit TRBD2. J gave up 3 bases and V 6 bases, and 7 bases lay outside the gene matches. The CDR3 is made up of 16 amino acids. Germline-derived CDR1 and CDR2 are ENHRY and SYGVKD. Here the CDR3 reads CAISLFTSGGTDTQYF. CDR3 bases: TGTGCCATCAGCCTCTTCACTAGCGGGGGGACAGATACGCAGTATTTT.

The chain uses TRBV2 and TRBJ2-1; 8 nucleotides agree with TRBD2. From germline, CDR1 is SNHLY and CDR2 FYNNEI. Trimming at V came to 5 bases and at J to 8 bases, leaving 8 bases not matched to a gene. This CDR3 spans 14 amino acids. The CDR3 loop is CASSSGLAEDEQFF. In DNA, the CDR3 is TGTGCCAGCAGTTCAGGACTAGCCGAGGATGAGCAGTTCTTC.

This clone occurred a few times. CDR3 protein: CATSRDTGAEKLFF. CDR3 nucleotides: TGTGCCACCAGCAGAGATACAGGGGCCGAAAAACTGTTTTTT. This chain joins TRBV15 and TRBJ1-4, with 7 nucleotides matching TRBD1. Germline CDR1 reads LNHNV; CDR2 reads YYDKDF (reference sequence). The CDR3 consists of 14 residues. V shed 0 bases, J shed 8 bases, and the junction held 3 bases outside the gene matches.

This clone was counted only a few times. This rearrangement joins TRBV11-2 to TRBJ2-7, with unresolved D. Germline CDR1 SGHAT, CDR2 FQNNGV. With 5 bases removed from V and 4 bases from J, the gap between germline ends came to 6 bases. This CDR3 has 11 residues. CDR3 in amino acids: CASSVAYEQYF. The CDR3 DNA reads TGTGCCAGCAGCGTCGCGTACGAGCAGTACTTC.

This clone was detected only a few times. V is TRBV6-5 and J is TRBJ2-7; TRBD2 aligns across 11 bases. This CDR3 spans 15 amino acids. Germline V gene data show CDR1 as MNHEY and CDR2 as SVGAGI. The ends lost 4 bases at V and 5 bases at J; junction bases unmatched: 7. The CDR3 spells CASSLRLAGIDEQYF. The CDR3 DNA reads TGTGCCAGCAGTTTAAGACTAGCGGGGATCGACGAGCAGTACTTC.

In this sample, this clone turned up a few times. The chain carries TRBV2 and TRBJ2-5; perhaps TRBD2 as D (6 bases). Germline loops: CDR1 SNHLY, CDR2 FYNNEI. The CDR3 is 15 amino acids. Trimming took off 7 bases at V and 5 bases at J, with 20 bases between the two ends. Here the CDR3 reads CASIGASSGKETQYF. The CDR3 DNA reads as TGTGCCAGCATCGGGGCGAGTAGCGGAAAGGAGACCCAGTACTTC.

The DNA of the CDR3 is TGCGCCAGCAGCCAAGAAGCGGGGCCGGCAGATACGCAGTATTTT. The encoded protein is CASSQEAGPADTQYF. The chain combines TRBV4-3 with TRBJ2-3; the match to TRBD2 covers 7 bases. V trimming: 0 bases; J trimming: 4 bases; junction bases outside the gene matches: 4. This CDR3 is built from 15 residues. Germline assignment: CDR1 LGHNA and CDR2 YSLEER.

This chain joins TRBV25-1 and TRBJ2-3; 13 bases are a match to TRBD2. The ends lost 8 bases at V and 3 bases at J; junction bases unmatched: 8. CDR1 MGHDK and CDR2 SYGVNS come from the germline V gene. This CDR3 contains 16 residues. CDR3 sequence reads: CASSVGTSGVTDTQYF. The CDR3 DNA is TGTGCCAGCTCCGTGGGGACTAGCGGGGTAACAGATACGCAGTATTTT.

The chain uses TRBV5-6 and TRBJ1-2; D may be TRBD1 (6 bases). Germline values: CDR1 SGHDT, CDR2 YYEEEE. Trimming took 0 bases from V and 5 from J, leaving 8 bases between them. This CDR3 comprises 13 residues. CDR3 bases: TGTGCCAGCAGCTTGGACAGGGCTTATGGCTACACCTTC. As protein: CASSLDRAYGYTF.

This clone showed up just a few times. The chain employs TRBV5-6 and TRBJ2-7; TRBD1 matches 8 bases. J lost 0 bases, V lost 1 base, and 3 bases had no gene match. Germline loops: CDR1 SGHDT, CDR2 YYEEEE. This CDR3 has 15 residues. The CDR3 loop reads CASSLKTGASYEQYF. The CDR3 coding sequence is TGTGCCAGCAGCTTGAAGACAGGGGCCTCCTACGAGCAGTACTTC.

The chain recombines TRBV5-1 with TRBJ1-1, with D unresolved. The CDR3 covers 15 residues. Trimming left V 0 bases short and J 3 bases short, with 12 bases between. Germline V CDR1 and CDR2: SGHRS, YFSETQ. The CDR3 bases are TGCGCCAGCAGCTTGGTGTGGAGGAAGGACACTGAAGCTTTCTTT. This encodes CASSLVWRKDTEAFF.

This clone was recorded a few times. This rearrangement joins TRBV7-2 to TRBJ1-2; TRBD1 agrees at 9 bases. CDR1 is SGHTA and CDR2 is FQGNSA in the germline V gene. The CDR3 consists of 15 residues. V lost 5 bases, J lost 4 bases, and 8 bases stayed unmatched. The CDR3 DNA is TGTGCCAGCAGCGTGGGACAGGGAGGAATCTATGGCTACACCTTC. It codes for CASSVGQGGIYGYTF.

This sequence joins TRBV11-2 and TRBJ2-7; 7 bases map to TRBD1. CDR1 and CDR2 (germline): SGHAT, FQNNGV. The CDR3 covers 12 residues. V was clipped by 5 bases and J by 7 bases; unmatched bases: 5. As DNA, the CDR3 is TGTGCCAGCAGCCGCGACAGGGTGGAGCAGTACTTC. This codes for CASSRDRVEQYF.

This chain connects TRBV7-2 to TRBJ1-2, with 7 bases matching TRBD1. Germline CDR1 reads SGHTA; CDR2 reads FQGNSA. The CDR3 length is 13 residues. The V gene end was trimmed by 7 bases and the J gene end by 7 bases; junction bases not matched to a gene: 9. The CDR3 DNA sequence: TGTGCCAGCACCACGACAGGGTTGGGTGGCTACACCTTC. Its protein is CASTTTGLGGYTF. Complete variable domain (other parts from reference TRBV7-2 and TRBJ1-2): GAGVSQSPSNKVTEKGKDVELRCDPISGHTALYWYRQSLGQGLEFLIYFQGNSAPDKSGLPSDRFSAERTGGSVSTLTIQRTQQEDSAVYLCASTTTGLGGYTFGSGTRLTVV.